This entry lists 29 T cell receptor beta chains sequenced from one sample in a study of blood T cell repertoires in COVID-19. The data were produced by immunoSEQ multiplex PCR, yet TCRdb's version contains in-frame clones alone and is incomplete. Of about 55,000 clones detected, roughly 88% appear once; the ten largest clones hold 2.5% to 3%. The specimen was peripheral blood. The receptors shown here come from a man older than 75 with acute or convalescent COVID-19.

The chain recombines TRBV3-1 (or the pseudogene TRBV3-2) with TRBJ1-5; the D gene is possibly TRBD1 (5 bases). The CDR3 is made up of 15 amino acids. V lost 0 bases, J lost 4 bases, and 10 bases lay in between. Germline CDR1 and CDR2: LGHDT and YNNKEL (reference sequence). The CDR3 coding sequence is TGTGCCAGCAGCCAAGATCTACAGGCGAATCAGCCCCAGCATTTT. Its protein is CASSQDLQANQPQHF.

This chain links TRBV4-3 with TRBJ2-2; D is unclear. V dropped 0 bases and J dropped 5 bases, with 13 bases sitting between them. The CDR3 is 16 residues long. Germline V gives CDR1 LGHNA, CDR2 YSLEER. The CDR3 is CASSQEPLPGTGELFF. CDR3 in DNA: TGCGCCAGCAGCCAAGAACCGCTTCCCGGGACCGGGGAGCTGTTTTTT.

This clone was seen just once. The CDR3 loop reads CASRGTGGNGYTF. The CDR3 DNA reads as TGTGCCAGTCGTGGGACAGGGGGTAATGGCTACACCTTC. V and J are TRBV6-5 and TRBJ1-2; TRBD1 aligns across 11 bases. The germline V gene has CDR1 MNHEY and CDR2 SVGAGI. V gave up 9 bases and J gave up 6 bases; unmatched junction bases: 6. CDR3 length equals 13 residues.

V gene TRBV11-2 combines with J gene TRBJ1-1, with D maybe TRBD1 (6 bases). Trimming shortened V by 1 base and J by 1 base, and 7 bases separated the two germline ends. Germline-derived CDR1 and CDR2 are SGHAT and FQNNGV. The CDR3 runs 14 residues. In DNA, the CDR3 is TGTGCCAGCAGCTTAGCACAGGGGAACACTGAAGCTTTCTTT. Translation: CASSLAQGNTEAFF.

The chain recombines TRBV7-9 with TRBJ2-7; 7 bases match TRBD1. In germline, CDR1 is SEHNR, CDR2 FQNEAQ (reference sequence). The CDR3 is made up of 14 amino acids. V lost 1 base to trimming and J lost 2 bases; unmatched junction nucleotides: 2. The CDR3 DNA follows: TGTGCCAGCAGCTTAGAGACAGGGACCTACGAGCAGTACTTC. This sequence encodes CASSLETGTYEQYF.

The V gene is TRBV25-1, the J gene TRBJ1-2; D perhaps matches TRBD1 (6 bases). This CDR3 has 14 residues. The germline V and J ends were trimmed by 2 bases and 4 bases, with 11 bases remaining between them. The germline gives CDR1 MGHDK, CDR2 SYGVNS. CDR3 nucleotides: TGTGCCAGCAGTGAAGGGGGGGCGGGCTATGGCTACACCTTC. Its translation: CASSEGGAGYGYTF.

This chain uses TRBV7-2 with TRBJ2-3, with TRBD1 matching 11 bases. The trim removed 6 bases at V and 7 bases at J, leaving 6 bases unmatched. The CDR3 consists of 14 residues. CDR1 and CDR2 (germline): SGHTA, FQGNSA. The CDR3 DNA sequence: TGTGCCAGCAGATCTGGACAGGGGGCGAATACGCAGTATTTT. Residues: CASRSGQGANTQYF.

This clone was counted a few times. V is TRBV6-6 and J is TRBJ1-6; D is uncertain. Germline V lookup: CDR1 MNHNY, CDR2 SVGAGI (reference sequence). CDR3 length: 13 amino acids. V was shortened by 7 bases and J by 8 bases, with 12 bases between the two germline ends. CDR3 in DNA: TGTGCCAGCACCAAACAGTGGGATTCACCCCTCCACTTT. Protein product: CASTKQWDSPLHF.

The chain uses TRBV6-5 and TRBJ1-2; TRBD1 matches 7 bases. The CDR3 length is 13 residues. J was trimmed by 3 bases and V by 6 bases; bases with no gene match: 4. Germline CDR1 is MNHEY and CDR2 is SVGAGI. Here the CDR3 reads CASRSTGDYGYTF. CDR3 nucleotides: TGTGCCAGCAGATCCACAGGGGACTATGGCTACACCTTC.

This sequence joins TRBV6-5 and TRBJ2-3; tentatively, D is TRBD2 (6 bases). Trimming took off 4 bases at V and 2 bases at J, with 10 bases between the two ends. The CDR3 length is 14 residues. Germline lookup yields CDR1 MNHEY and CDR2 SVGAGI. DNA of the CDR3: TGTGCCAGCAGTTTTGCGGGAACCACAGATACGCAGTATTTT. Its translation is CASSFAGTTDTQYF.

The V call is TRBV30, the J call TRBJ2-5; 7 bases are a match to TRBD2. Looked up from germline, CDR1 is GTSNPN and CDR2 is SVGIG (reference sequence). Germline trimming cut 0 bases from V and 4 bases from J; bases unmatched to any gene: 11. The CDR3 consists of 16 residues. The CDR3 loop is CAWSVGRGGNGETQYF. DNA for the CDR3: TGTGCCTGGAGTGTAGGGCGCGGGGGAAATGGAGAGACCCAGTACTTC.

This chain's CDR3 is CASSLVDGTDTQYF. The CDR3 DNA sequence: TGTGCCAGCAGCTTAGTCGACGGGACAGATACGCAGTATTTT. The chain uses TRBV7-2 and TRBJ2-3, with D unclear. V gave up 1 base and J gave up 3 bases, with 8 bases separating them. CDR3 length: 14 residues. CDR1 and CDR2 from the germline V gene are SGHTA and FQGNSA.

V gene TRBV3-1 (or the pseudogene TRBV3-2) combines with J gene TRBJ1-2; D remains unclear. V lost 0 bases, J lost 4 bases, and 3 bases lay in between. The CDR3 runs to 12 residues. CDR1 and CDR2 from the germline V gene are LGHDT and YNNKEL (reference sequence). Written as DNA, the CDR3 is TGTGCCAGCAGCCAAGACGGCTATGGCTACACCTTC. Translated, it gives CASSQDGYGYTF.

This clone was seen once. The V gene is TRBV6-5, the J gene TRBJ1-1; tentatively, D is TRBD1 (6 bases). The CDR3 loop spans 13 amino acids. Trimming stripped 8 bases from V and 4 bases from J, with 14 bases between. Germline CDR1 reads MNHEY; CDR2 reads SVGAGI. The DNA for the CDR3 is TGTGCCAGCCGACAGTTGGGGGCCACTGAAGCTTTCTTT. It encodes CASRQLGATEAFF.

This chain links TRBV5-5 with TRBJ2-5, with 10 bases identical to TRBD2. The germline V gene encodes CDR1 SGHKS and CDR2 YYEKEE (reference sequence). Unmatched junction bases numbered 6, after V lost 2 bases and J lost 2 bases. The CDR3 contains 16 residues. The CDR3 sequence is CASSFLSGGLQETQYF. For the CDR3, the DNA is TGTGCCAGCAGCTTCCTTAGCGGGGGGCTACAAGAGACCCAGTACTTC.

The chain couples TRBV27 to TRBJ2-2; D is perhaps TRBD1 (6 bases). CDR1 MNHEY and CDR2 SMNVEV come from the germline V gene (reference sequence). This CDR3 comprises 14 residues. With 5 bases removed from V and 4 bases from J, the gap between germline ends came to 11 bases. CDR3 loop: CASSLGDTTGELFF. CDR3 in DNA: TGTGCCAGCAGTCTCGGGGACACCACCGGGGAGCTGTTTTTT.

The V and J genes are TRBV7-9 and TRBJ1-4, with D tentatively TRBD1 (5 bases). V shed 2 bases and J shed 14 bases, with 12 bases lying between them. The CDR3 is 12 amino acids. Germline CDR1 and CDR2: SEHNR and FQNEAQ (reference sequence). CDR3 sequence (DNA): TGTGCCAGCAGCTTATCCGGGGGACGGCTGTTTTTT. Its protein is CASSLSGGRLFF. Combining the CDR3 with reference TRBV7-9 and TRBJ1-4 gives the whole variable domain DTGVSQNPRHKITKRGQNVTFRCDPISEHNRLYWYRQTLGQGPEFLTYFQNEAQLEKSRLLSDRFSAERPKGSFSTLEIQRTEQGDSAMYLCASSLSGGRLFFGSGTQLSVL.

V is TRBV6-5 and J is TRBJ1-2; 7 bases align to TRBD1. This CDR3 is 15 amino acids long. V shed 8 bases and J 8 bases; nucleotides not matched to a gene: 17. The germline V gene encodes CDR1 MNHEY and CDR2 SVGAGI. The CDR3 region has the DNA TGTGCCAGCCCCGATCAGGGGGGCTTGAACCAAGGCTACACCTTC. As protein: CASPDQGGLNQGYTF.

The chain links TRBV6-5 to TRBJ1-4, with a tentative D call TRBD1 (5 bases). Germline lookup yields CDR1 MNHEY and CDR2 SVGAGI. Between the trimmed V and J ends, which lost 5 bases and 5 bases, there was a span of 15 bases. The CDR3 is 15 amino acids. The CDR3 sequence: CASSQYRFLNEKLFF. CDR3 bases: TGTGCCAGCAGTCAATACAGGTTCTTGAATGAAAAACTGTTTTTT.

CDR3 bases: TGTGCCAGTAGGGACAGGGGCTTCGAAGCTTTCTTT. The encoded protein is CASRDRGFEAFF. The genes are TRBV19 and TRBJ1-1, with TRBD1 matching over 9 bases. V lost 6 bases to trimming and J lost 8 bases; unmatched junction nucleotides: 4. This CDR3 region has 12 residues. Germline-derived CDR1 and CDR2 are LNHDA and SQIVND (reference sequence).

This chain joins TRBV5-4 and TRBJ2-2, with D perhaps matching TRBD2 (5 bases). V shed 0 bases and J shed 7 bases, with 13 bases lying between them. This CDR3 is 15 amino acids long. The germline CDR1 and CDR2 sequences are SGHNT and YYREEE (reference sequence). This chain's CDR3 is CASSLGGRGGGELFF. Here the CDR3 DNA reads TGTGCCAGCAGCTTGGGTGGCCGGGGTGGCGGGGAGCTGTTTTTT.

The V gene is TRBV18, the J gene TRBJ2-2; unclear D gene. From germline, CDR1 is KGHSH and CDR2 LQKENI. The V end was cut by 1 base, the J end by 6 bases, with 6 bases between. The CDR3 has 13 residues. The CDR3 loop reads CASSPLESGELFF. In nucleotides, the CDR3 is TGTGCCAGCTCACCACTAGAGTCCGGGGAGCTGTTTTTT.

The genes are TRBV5-5 and TRBJ2-4; D is perhaps TRBD1 (6 bases). The V end was cut by 4 bases, the J end by 0 bases, with 11 bases between. CDR3 length: 15 residues. CDR1 is SGHKS and CDR2 is YYEKEE in the germline V gene (reference sequence). The CDR3 DNA is TGTGCCAGCAGCCTACAGGGAGCAGCCAAAAACATTCAGTACTTC. The encoded protein is CASSLQGAAKNIQYF.

V is TRBV29-1 and J is TRBJ1-2, with D tentatively TRBD1 (6 bases). Between the trimmed V and J ends, which lost 3 bases and 7 bases, there was a span of 18 bases. CDR3 length: 14 residues. The germline gives CDR1 SQVTM, CDR2 ANQGSEA. CDR3 sequence: CSVENTRGEGGYTF. CDR3 nucleotide sequence: TGCAGCGTTGAGAACACCAGGGGCGAGGGTGGCTACACCTTC.

The chain is built from TRBV10-1 and TRBJ2-1; maybe TRBD1 (6 bases). CDR1 WNHNN and CDR2 SYGVQD come from the germline V gene (reference sequence). This CDR3 has 16 amino acids. V gave up 3 bases and J gave up 1 base, with 13 bases separating them. The CDR3, as DNA: TGCGCCAGCAGTGATCAGGGGTCCTCTTCCTACAATGAGCAGTTCTTC. Translation: CASSDQGSSSYNEQFF.

The chain carries TRBV6-1 and TRBJ2-5, with D maybe TRBD2 (6 bases). There are 16 residues in the CDR3. Germline loops: CDR1 MNHNS, CDR2 SASEGT. Trimming removed 0 bases from V and 5 bases from J, with 16 bases in between. CDR3 coding DNA: TGTGCCAGCAGTGAAGCGCCTGGGGGGAGCAGGGAGACCCAGTACTTC. Its translation: CASSEAPGGSRETQYF.

The chain uses TRBV2 and TRBJ1-1, with 7 bases that match TRBD1. V was clipped by 8 bases and J by 4 bases; unmatched bases: 4. Germline CDR1 and CDR2: SNHLY and FYNNEI. This CDR3 comprises 12 residues. This CDR3 is CASLGGTTEAFF. Written as DNA, the CDR3 is TGTGCCAGCTTAGGGGGCACCACTGAAGCTTTCTTT.

This chain joins TRBV28 and TRBJ1-5, with D unresolved. The CDR3 runs 13 residues. V shed 10 bases and J shed 2 bases, with 12 bases lying between them. Germline loops: CDR1 MDHEN, CDR2 SYDVKM. This CDR3 is CATISVRNQPQHF. The CDR3 nucleotides are TGTGCCACCATCTCGGTACGCAATCAGCCCCAGCATTTT.

This chain links TRBV7-9 with TRBJ1-2; 7 nucleotides line up with TRBD1. The CDR3 covers 12 residues. Germline V gene sequence: CDR1 SEHNR, CDR2 FQNEAQ (reference sequence). J gave up 5 bases and V 5 bases, and 2 bases lay outside the gene matches. For the CDR3, the DNA is TGTGCCAGCAGCCCACAGGGGTATGGCTACACCTTC. Protein sequence: CASSPQGYGYTF.